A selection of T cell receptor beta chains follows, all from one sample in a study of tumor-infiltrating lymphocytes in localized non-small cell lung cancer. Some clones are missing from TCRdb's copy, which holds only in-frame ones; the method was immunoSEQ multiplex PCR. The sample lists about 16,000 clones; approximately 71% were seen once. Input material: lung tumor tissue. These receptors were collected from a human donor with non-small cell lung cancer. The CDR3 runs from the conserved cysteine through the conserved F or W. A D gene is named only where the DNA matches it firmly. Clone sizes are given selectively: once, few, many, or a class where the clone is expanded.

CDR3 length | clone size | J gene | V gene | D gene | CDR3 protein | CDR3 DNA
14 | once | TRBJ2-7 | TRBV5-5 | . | CASSFALTSYEQYF | TGTGCCAGCAGCTTTGCACTCACATCCTACGAGCAGTACTTC
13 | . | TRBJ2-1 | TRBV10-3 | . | CAISGRGGDEQFF | TGTGCCATCAGTGGGAGAGGAGGGGATGAGCAGTTCTTC
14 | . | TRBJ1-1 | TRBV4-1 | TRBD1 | CASSHRTGGTEAFF | TGCGCCAGCAGCCACAGAACAGGGGGCACTGAAGCTTTCTTT
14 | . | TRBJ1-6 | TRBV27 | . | CASSTFSENSPLHF | TGTGCCAGCAGTACCTTCAGTGAAAATTCACCCCTCCACTTT
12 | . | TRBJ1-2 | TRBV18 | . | CASSPRPHGYTF | TGTGCCAGCTCACCACGTCCGCATGGCTACACCTTC
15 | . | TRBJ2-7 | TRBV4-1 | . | CASSQAGTDTYEQYF | TGCGCCAGCAGCCAAGCTGGGACTGATACCTACGAGCAGTACTTC
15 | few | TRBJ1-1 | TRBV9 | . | CASSGLMPGTTEAFF | TGTGCCAGCAGCGGACTGATGCCGGGGACGACTGAAGCTTTCTTT
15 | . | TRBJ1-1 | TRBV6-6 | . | CASSSTRTPNTEAFF | TGTGCCAGCAGTTCCACCAGGACACCGAACACTGAAGCTTTCTTT
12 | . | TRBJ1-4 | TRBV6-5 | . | CAAGGGIEKLFF | TGTGCCGCGGGGGGTGGGATTGAAAAACTGTTTTTT
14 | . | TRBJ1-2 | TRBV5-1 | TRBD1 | CASSLGQGGNGYTF | TGCGCCAGCAGCTTAGGACAGGGTGGGAATGGCTACACCTTC
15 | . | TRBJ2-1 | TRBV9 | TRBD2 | CASSVDSGGYNEQFF | TGTGCCAGCAGCGTAGATTCGGGAGGATACAATGAGCAGTTCTTC
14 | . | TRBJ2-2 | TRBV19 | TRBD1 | CASRDRGFSGELFF | TGTGCCAGCCGGGACAGGGGTTTTTCCGGGGAGCTGTTTTTT
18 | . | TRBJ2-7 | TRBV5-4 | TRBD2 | CASSLALAGGRTLYEQYF | TGTGCCAGCAGCTTGGCCCTAGCGGGGGGCCGTACGCTATACGAGCAGTACTTC
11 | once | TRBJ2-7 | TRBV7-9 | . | CASSLGDEQYF | TGTGCCAGCAGCTTAGGCGACGAGCAGTACTTC
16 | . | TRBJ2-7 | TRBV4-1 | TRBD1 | CASSQVGTGRLVEQYF | TGCGCCAGCAGCCAAGTCGGGACAGGGCGCCTGGTCGAGCAGTACTTC
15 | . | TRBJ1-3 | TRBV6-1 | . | CASRPDRHSGNTIYF | TGTGCCAGCAGGCCGGACCGACACTCTGGAAACACCATATATTTT
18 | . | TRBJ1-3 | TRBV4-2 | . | CASSQDIGAVHRGNTIYF | TGTGCCAGCAGCCAAGATATCGGCGCCGTCCACCGTGGAAACACCATATATTTT
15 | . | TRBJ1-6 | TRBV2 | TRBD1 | CASSYGQGLNSPLHF | TGTGCCAGCAGTTACGGACAGGGTCTTAATTCACCCCTCCACTTT
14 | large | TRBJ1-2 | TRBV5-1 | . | CASSFGSYSPGYTF | TGCGCCAGCAGCTTTGGTAGTTATTCTCCTGGCTACACCTTC
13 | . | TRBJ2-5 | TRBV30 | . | CAWSAGSQETQYF | TGTGCCTGGAGTGCAGGGAGCCAAGAGACCCAGTACTTC
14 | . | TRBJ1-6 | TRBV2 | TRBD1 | CASLHRGSNSPLHF | TGTGCCAGCCTTCACAGGGGGTCAAATTCACCCCTCCACTTT
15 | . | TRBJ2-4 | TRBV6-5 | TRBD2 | CASSYSRLAENIQYF | TGTGCCAGCAGTTACTCGAGACTAGCGGAAAACATTCAGTACTTC
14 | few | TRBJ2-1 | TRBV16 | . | CASSQGVIYNEQFF | TGTGCCAGCAGCCAAGGCGTGATATACAATGAGCAGTTCTTC
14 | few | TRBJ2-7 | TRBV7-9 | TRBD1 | CASSLQGDSYEQYF | TGTGCCAGCAGCTTACAGGGGGACTCCTACGAGCAGTACTTC
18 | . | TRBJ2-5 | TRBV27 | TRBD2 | CASSSRTSGGAELETQYF | TGTGCCAGCAGTTCTCGGACTAGCGGGGGGGCGGAACTGGAGACCCAGTACTTC
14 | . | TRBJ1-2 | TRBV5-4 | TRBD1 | CASSTGTAGRGYTF | TGTGCCAGCAGCACCGGGACAGCCGGCAGGGGCTACACCTTC
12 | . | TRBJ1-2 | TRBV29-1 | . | CSGGIRDYGYTF | TGCAGTGGCGGGATCCGGGATTATGGCTACACCTTC
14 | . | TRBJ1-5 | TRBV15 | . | CATSSRDINQPQHF | TGTGCCACCAGCAGCCGGGACATAAATCAGCCCCAGCATTTT
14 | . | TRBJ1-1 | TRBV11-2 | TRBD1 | CASATRGGNTEAFF | TGTGCCAGCGCGACCAGGGGGGGCAACACTGAAGCTTTCTTT